These 31 T cell receptor beta chains were all obtained from the same sample, sequenced in a study of cytomegalovirus exposure and HLA in healthy donors. The PCR ran on 60 Vbeta and 13 Jbeta primers. Profiled with immunoSEQ multiplex PCR; TCRdb holds only in-frame clones, not every one. The sample lists 100,000 or so clones, less than 90% occurring once. The sample consisted of PBMCs. The receptors here all came from a man aged 40-55 years in good health and CMV-seronegative.

This clone has just a few counts. This chain connects TRBV2 to TRBJ1-5; D possibly corresponds to TRBD1 (6 bases). V lost 0 bases, J lost 11 bases, and 11 bases lay in between. Germline V gives CDR1 SNHLY, CDR2 FYNNEI. CDR3 length: 13 residues. The CDR3 spells CASSEATRGTQHF. CDR3 DNA sequence: TGTGCCAGCAGTGAAGCGACGAGGGGGACCCAGCATTTT.

This clone came up once. V gene TRBV10-3 combines with J gene TRBJ2-7; TRBD2 matches 13 bases. J was trimmed by 9 bases and V by 2 bases; bases with no gene match: 13. CDR3 length: 17 residues. Germline V gene sequence: CDR1 ENHRY, CDR2 SYGVKD. CDR3 protein: CAISERGTSGGARGQYF. The CDR3 nucleotides read TGTGCCATCAGTGAGCGGGGAACTAGCGGGGGGGCCCGTGGGCAGTACTTC.

The chain is built from TRBV9 and TRBJ2-4; the D gene is possibly TRBD1 (6 bases). Germline CDR1 reads SGDLS; CDR2 reads YYNGEE. The V end was cut by 0 bases, the J end by 5 bases, with 18 bases between. The CDR3 totals 17 residues. The CDR3 bases are TGTGCCAGCAGCGTAGGGGTAAGAGGGGACATAGAAAACATTCAGTACTTC. Protein sequence: CASSVGVRGDIENIQYF.

The chain combines TRBV2 with TRBJ1-1; D perhaps matches TRBD1 (5 bases). V was trimmed by 4 bases and J by 1 base, leaving 13 bases between them. Germline V gene data show CDR1 as SNHLY and CDR2 as FYNNEI. The CDR3 has 15 amino acids. The CDR3 sequence is CASSAMDIRNTEAFF. The CDR3 coding sequence is TGTGCCAGCAGTGCAATGGACATACGGAACACTGAAGCTTTCTTT.

The chain has TRBV6-5 and TRBJ2-1; no definite D call. This CDR3 comprises 12 residues. Per the germline V gene, CDR1 is MNHEY and CDR2 is SVGAGI. With 0 bases removed from V and 7 bases from J, the gap between germline ends came to 4 bases. CDR3 sequence (DNA): TGTGCCAGCAGTTACTCCCTAAATGAGCAGTTCTTC. Residues: CASSYSLNEQFF.

The genes are TRBV5-1 and TRBJ2-7; 10 bases are shared with TRBD1. Looked up from germline, CDR1 is SGHRS and CDR2 is YFSETQ. V was pared by 6 bases and J by 1 base, with 13 bases of the junction left unmatched. There are 17 residues in the CDR3. CDR3: CASNAPAGTGVSYEQYF. The CDR3 DNA reads as TGCGCCAGCAACGCCCCGGCCGGGACAGGGGTGTCCTACGAGCAGTACTTC.

J is TRBJ1-1 and V is TRBV6-1, with 11 bases aligning to TRBD1. Germline assignment: CDR1 MNHNS and CDR2 SASEGT. J was trimmed by 6 bases and V by 3 bases; bases with no gene match: 6. CDR3 length: 15 residues. The CDR3 reads CASSEGQGVLSEAFF. CDR3 DNA sequence: TGTGCCAGCAGTGAGGGACAGGGGGTCTTATCTGAAGCTTTCTTT.

This chain links TRBV5-1 with TRBJ2-3, with 7 bases that match TRBD2. In germline, CDR1 is SGHRS, CDR2 YFSETQ. This CDR3 has 15 residues. V lost 4 bases to trimming and J lost 2 bases; unmatched junction nucleotides: 7. CDR3 sequence reads: CASSPLSGATDTQYF. The CDR3, as DNA: TGCGCCAGCAGCCCACTAAGCGGGGCCACAGATACGCAGTATTTT.

This clone showed up just once. J is TRBJ2-7 and V is TRBV14; TRBD1 is a possible D gene (6 bases). Trimming cost V 3 bases and J 1 base, with 16 bases left between them. In germline, CDR1 is SGHDN, CDR2 FVKESK. This CDR3 is 16 amino acids long. CDR3 sequence: CASSHLGTKGSYEQYF. The CDR3 DNA follows: TGTGCCAGCAGCCACCTTGGGACAAAAGGGTCCTACGAGCAGTACTTC.

V usage is TRBV5-1 and J usage is TRBJ2-1; possibly TRBD2 for D (6 bases). Germline CDR1 SGHRS, CDR2 YFSETQ. V was shortened by 0 bases and J by 8 bases, with 12 bases between the two germline ends. The CDR3 consists of 14 residues. CDR3 in amino acids: CASSLAPRRDEQFF. CDR3 DNA: TGCGCCAGCAGCTTGGCACCAAGGAGGGATGAGCAGTTCTTC.

The chain recombines TRBV5-6 with TRBJ1-6; 7 bases line up with TRBD1. From germline, CDR1 is SGHDT and CDR2 YYEEEE. This CDR3 region has 16 residues. Losses at the gene ends were 3 bases for V and 7 bases for J; bases not matched to a gene: 10. CDR3 sequence: CASSYPTGLRNSPLHF. As DNA, the CDR3 is TGTGCCAGCAGCTATCCGACAGGGTTGAGGAATTCACCCCTCCACTTT.

The chain links TRBV25-1 to TRBJ2-7; D is perhaps TRBD1 (6 bases). The V end was cut by 3 bases, the J end by 7 bases, with 19 bases between. Germline CDR1 MGHDK, CDR2 SYGVNS. The CDR3 is made up of 15 amino acids. The CDR3 sequence: CASSDLSDSKGEQYF. DNA of the CDR3: TGTGCCAGCAGTGATCTGTCGGACAGTAAAGGAGAGCAGTACTTC.

This clone showed up just once. V usage is TRBV19 and J usage is TRBJ1-1; D call uncertain. V was clipped by 5 bases and J by 6 bases, with 13 bases between them. This CDR3 has 13 amino acids. CDR1 is LNHDA, CDR2 SQIVND, per germline (reference sequence). The CDR3 region has the DNA TGTGCCAGTAGTCGTGCGGGCCCCCCTGAAGCTTTCTTT. Translating gives CASSRAGPPEAFF.

The chain recombines TRBV11-2 with TRBJ1-2, with D unresolved. This CDR3 has 15 amino acids. CDR1 SGHAT and CDR2 FQNNGV come from the germline V gene. Trimming cost V 1 base and J 4 bases, with 13 bases left between them. CDR3 residues: CASSLGGGMAYGYTF. The DNA for the CDR3 is TGTGCCAGCAGCTTAGGGGGAGGGATGGCCTATGGCTACACCTTC.

V is TRBV6-1 and J is TRBJ2-2, with D perhaps matching TRBD1 (5 bases). This CDR3 is built from 16 residues. Trimming shortened V by 4 bases and J by 3 bases, and 15 bases separated the two germline ends. Per germline, CDR1 MNHNS and CDR2 SASEGT. Here the CDR3 DNA reads TGTGCCAGCAGTGCCCGCCGCAGGGTGGACACCGGGGAGCTGTTTTTT. Protein sequence: CASSARRRVDTGELFF.

This clone was observed a handful of times. The chain links TRBV9 to TRBJ2-2; possible D gene TRBD1, 5 bases. V shed 0 bases and J shed 6 bases, with 12 bases lying between them. This CDR3 region has 15 residues. Per germline, CDR1 SGDLS and CDR2 YYNGEE. The DNA of the CDR3 is TGTGCCAGCAGCGTAGGGCCAGGGTGGGCCGGGGAGCTGTTTTTT. Translating it yields CASSVGPGWAGELFF.

A word on this clone: A read error may produce the germline difference seen at one junction end. The same CDR3 can be traced to other DNA sequences in this sample. This chain links TRBV6-5 with TRBJ1-6; D is undetermined. CDR1 is MNHEY and CDR2 is SVGAGI in the germline V gene. The CDR3 extends over 14 amino acids. The CDR3 spells CASSYSSHPTPLHF. DNA for the CDR3: TGTGCCAGCAGCTACTCGAGTCACCCTACACCCCTCCACTTT.

The chain is built from TRBV5-4 and TRBJ1-1; no clear D. Per germline, CDR1 SGHNT and CDR2 YYREEE (reference sequence). V was clipped by 3 bases and J by 0 bases, with 15 bases between them. This CDR3 region has 16 residues. CDR3 in amino acids: CASSWAWSGLNTEAFF. The CDR3 DNA is TGTGCCAGCAGCTGGGCCTGGTCCGGTTTGAACACTGAAGCTTTCTTT. The full variable domain, in which reference TRBV5-4 and TRBJ1-1 provide the parts outside the CDR3, is ETGVTQSPTHLIKTRGQQVTLRCSSQSGHNTVSWYQQALGQGPQFIFQYYREEENGRGNFPPRFSGLQFPNYSSELNVNALELDDSALYLCASSWAWSGLNTEAFFGQGTRLTVV.

V gene TRBV27 combines with J gene TRBJ2-7, with TRBD1 matching over 11 bases. V gave up 5 bases and J gave up 2 bases; unmatched junction bases: 2. Germline V gene data show CDR1 as MNHEY and CDR2 as SMNVEV (reference sequence). This CDR3 region has 14 residues. The CDR3 spells CASSLGQGAYEQYF. Written as DNA, the CDR3 is TGTGCCAGCAGTCTGGGACAGGGGGCCTACGAGCAGTACTTC.

The chain is built from TRBV9 and TRBJ2-3, with D perhaps matching TRBD1 (5 bases). Germline V gene data show CDR1 as SGDLS and CDR2 as YYNGEE. Trimming cost V 4 bases and J 1 base, with 10 bases left between them. The CDR3 has 14 residues. CDR3 in amino acids: CASSPEGGTDTQYF. For the CDR3, the DNA is TGTGCCAGCAGCCCAGAAGGGGGCACAGATACGCAGTATTTT.

The gene calls are TRBV25-1 and TRBJ1-1; D is undetermined. CDR1 MGHDK and CDR2 SYGVNS come from the germline V gene. The germline V and J ends were trimmed by 4 bases and 8 bases, with 8 bases remaining between them. The CDR3 has 11 amino acids. The CDR3 DNA is TGTGCCAGCAGTGGAGAGTTCGAAGCTTTCTTT. Protein product: CASSGEFEAFF.

V gene TRBV18 combines with J gene TRBJ1-1, with D hard to call. CDR1 is KGHSH, CDR2 LQKENI, per germline. This CDR3 is 13 amino acids long. Trimming cost V 5 bases and J 1 base, with 8 bases left between them. The CDR3 spells CASSNQQNTEAFF. The CDR3 region has the DNA TGTGCCAGCTCAAACCAACAGAACACTGAAGCTTTCTTT.

The CDR3 spells CASSSRTGMNTEAFF. The DNA of the CDR3 is TGTGCCAGCAGCTCTAGGACAGGAATGAACACTGAAGCTTTCTTT. The J gene is TRBJ1-1, the V gene TRBV11-2; the match to TRBD1 covers 7 bases. Germline-derived CDR1 and CDR2 are SGHAT and FQNNGV. This CDR3 is 15 amino acids long. The trim removed 4 bases at V and 0 bases at J, leaving 5 bases unmatched.

This sequence joins TRBV4-1 and TRBJ1-4; 7 bases line up with TRBD1. J lost 2 bases, V lost 0 bases, and 3 bases had no gene match. Germline V gene data show CDR1 as MGHRA and CDR2 as YSYEKL. This CDR3 is built from 16 residues. CDR3 loop: CASSQEQGWTNEKLFF. CDR3 nucleotide sequence: TGCGCCAGCAGCCAAGAACAGGGGTGGACTAATGAAAAACTGTTTTTT.

The rearrangement links TRBV5-4 to TRBJ2-1, with D perhaps matching TRBD2 (6 bases). Between the trimmed V and J ends, which lost 4 bases and 2 bases, there was a span of 13 bases. The CDR3 is made up of 15 amino acids. Germline V lookup: CDR1 SGHNT, CDR2 YYREEE (reference sequence). The chain's CDR3 is CASSAGRGTYNEQFF. In nucleotides, the CDR3 is TGTGCCAGCAGCGCCGGTCGCGGGACCTACAATGAGCAGTTCTTC.

The chain recombines TRBV2 with TRBJ2-5; TRBD1 matches 8 bases. The J segment lost 1 base and the V segment lost 7 bases, leaving 5 bases of the junction unmatched. Germline V lookup: CDR1 SNHLY, CDR2 FYNNEI. The CDR3 has 14 residues. DNA of the CDR3: TGTGCCAGCAATACAGGGGGACTCCAAGAGACCCAGTACTTC. It specifies CASNTGGLQETQYF.

The V call is TRBV19, the J call TRBJ2-7, with 7 bases fitting TRBD1. The CDR3 totals 14 residues. J gave up 0 bases and V 5 bases, and 4 bases lay outside the gene matches. The germline V gene encodes CDR1 LNHDA and CDR2 SQIVND (reference sequence). CDR3 bases: TGTGCCAGTAGTTCCACAGGGGACTCCTACGAGCAGTACTTC. Encoded protein: CASSSTGDSYEQYF.

This chain links TRBV18 with TRBJ2-7, with a possible D match to TRBD2 (6 bases). The CDR3 totals 13 residues. Trimming cost V 3 bases and J 13 bases, with 19 bases left between them. The V gene's germline CDR1 is KGHSH and CDR2 LQKENI. The CDR3 DNA reads TGTGCCAGCTCACCCCTCGCTGGCGGGGATAACTACTTC. This encodes CASSPLAGGDNYF.

This chain links TRBV19 with TRBJ1-5; D is undetermined. The length of the CDR3 is 15 residues. Trimming stripped 0 bases from V and 4 bases from J, with 10 bases between. From germline, CDR1 is LNHDA and CDR2 SQIVND (reference sequence). DNA of the CDR3: TGTGCCAGTAGTATAGATATCACGGGAAATCAGCCCCAGCATTTT. Translating gives CASSIDITGNQPQHF.

The chain couples TRBV5-1 to TRBJ2-2, with unresolved D. The CDR3 is 15 residues long. Germline CDR1 is SGHRS and CDR2 is YFSETQ. The germline V and J ends were trimmed by 3 bases and 6 bases, with 15 bases remaining between them. CDR3 sequence reads: CASSYPRVSAGELFF. CDR3 in DNA: TGCGCCAGCAGCTACCCCCGGGTTTCGGCCGGGGAGCTGTTTTTT. Based on the CDR3 plus reference TRBV5-1 and TRBJ2-2, the full variable domain is KAGVTQTPRYLIKTRGQQVTLSCSPISGHRSVSWYQQTPGQGLQFLFEYFSETQRNKGNFPGRFSGRQFSNSRSEMNVSTLELGDSALYLCASSYPRVSAGELFFGEGSRLTVL.

This CDR3 reads CASSFSGGMNTEAFF. Here the CDR3 DNA reads TGTGCCAGCTCATTTTCCGGGGGGATGAACACTGAAGCTTTCTTT. V is TRBV18 and J is TRBJ1-1; tentative D call: TRBD1 (5 bases). Trimming took off 5 bases at V and 0 bases at J, with 13 bases between the two ends. The CDR3 has 15 residues. CDR1 and CDR2 from the germline V gene are KGHSH and LQKENI.